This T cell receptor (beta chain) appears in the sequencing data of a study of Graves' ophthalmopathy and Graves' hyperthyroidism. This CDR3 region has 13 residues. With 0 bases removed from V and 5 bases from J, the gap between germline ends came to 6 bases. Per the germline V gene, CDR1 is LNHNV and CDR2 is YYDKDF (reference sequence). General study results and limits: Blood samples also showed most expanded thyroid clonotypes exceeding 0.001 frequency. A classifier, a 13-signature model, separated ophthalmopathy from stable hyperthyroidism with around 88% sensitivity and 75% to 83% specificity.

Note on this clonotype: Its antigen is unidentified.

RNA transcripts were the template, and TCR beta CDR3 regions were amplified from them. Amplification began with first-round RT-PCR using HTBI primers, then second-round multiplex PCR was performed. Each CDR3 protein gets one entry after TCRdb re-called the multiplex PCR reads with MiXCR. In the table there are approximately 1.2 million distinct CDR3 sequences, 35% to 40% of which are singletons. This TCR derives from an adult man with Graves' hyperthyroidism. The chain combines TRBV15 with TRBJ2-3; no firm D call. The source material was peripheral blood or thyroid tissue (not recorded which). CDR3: CATSRDLVDTQYF. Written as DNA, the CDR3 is TGTGCCACCAGCAGAGATCTGGTAGATACGCAGTATTTT.